Listed below are T cell receptor beta chains from one sample, sequenced in a study of cytomegalovirus exposure and HLA in healthy donors. TCRdb's copy holds only in-frame clones and misses some; the assay was immunoSEQ multiplex PCR. The table has tens of thousands of clones, 90% to 97% seen once. The sequenced sample consisted of PBMCs. The receptors come from a woman aged 18-29 years in good health and CMV-seronegative. The CDR3 runs from the conserved cysteine through the conserved F or W. A D gene is named only where the DNA matches it firmly. Some rows mark clone size as missing; the rest say once, few, many or name a class of expanded clone.

clone_size j_call d_call v_call cdr3_aa cdr3_nt
NA TRBJ2-1 TRBD1 TRBV27 CASSRQGAYYNEQFF TGTGCCAGCAGCAGACAGGGGGCGTATTACAATGAGCAGTTCTTC
NA TRBJ1-4 NA TRBV30 CAYHRAWGSEKLFF TGTGCCTACCACAGGGCCTGGGGTAGTGAAAAACTGTTTTTT
NA TRBJ2-3 TRBD2 TRBV5-6 CASSPGLAGSTDTQYF TGTGCCAGCAGCCCGGGACTAGCGGGAAGCACAGATACGCAGTATTTT
once TRBJ1-5 NA TRBV30 CAWSVFGASNQPQHF TGTGCCTGGAGTGTATTTGGGGCGAGCAATCAGCCCCAGCATTTT
NA TRBJ1-4 NA TRBV12-1 CASSFVSRANEKLFF TGTGCCAGCAGCTTTGTTTCCCGAGCGAATGAAAAACTGTTTTTT
NA TRBJ2-7 NA TRBV9 CASSVGGLASYEQYF TGTGCCAGCAGCGTAGGGGGTCTAGCCTCCTACGAGCAGTACTTC
NA TRBJ2-2 NA TRBV11-2 CASSDPGGTGELFF TGTGCCAGCAGCGACCCGGGTGGCACCGGGGAGCTGTTTTTT
NA TRBJ1-5 NA TRBV4-3 CASSQEPGSGLHF TGCGCCAGCAGCCAAGAGCCCGGGTCGGGTCTGCATTTT
NA TRBJ2-3 TRBD2 TRBV4-1 CASSQARAGGTSTDTQYF TGCGCCAGCAGCCAAGCTCGAGCGGGGGGGACGAGCACAGATACGCAGTATTTT
NA TRBJ2-1 NA TRBV25-1 CASRDSGRSGQFF TGTGCCAGCAGGGACAGTGGGCGCTCCGGGCAGTTCTTC
NA TRBJ2-3 TRBD1 TRBV4-2 CASSQDPGTGASTDTQYF TGTGCCAGCAGCCAAGATCCGGGGACAGGGGCTAGCACAGATACGCAGTATTTT
NA TRBJ1-1 NA TRBV4-3 CASSGPRGTEAFF TGCGCCAGCAGCGGGCCCAGGGGCACTGAAGCTTTCTTT
NA TRBJ1-1 TRBD1 TRBV6-5 CASRRDSAPNTEAFF TGTGCCAGCAGACGGGACAGTGCCCCGAACACTGAAGCTTTCTTT
NA TRBJ2-5 TRBD2 TRBV5-1 CASSEGRITGGQETQYF TGCGCCAGCAGCGAGGGACGGATCACGGGGGGGCAAGAGACCCAGTACTTC
once TRBJ2-2 TRBD2 TRBV15 CATSRGLPLAGVGELFF TGTGCCACCAGCAGAGGCCTCCCACTAGCGGGAGTTGGGGAGCTGTTTTTT
NA TRBJ1-2 NA TRBV28 CASSPNPTDRPYGYTF TGTGCCAGCAGTCCTAACCCCACAGACCGACCCTATGGCTACACCTTC
NA TRBJ1-5 NA TRBV7-8 CASSLAPGTLGNQPQHF TGTGCCAGCAGCTTAGCCCCCGGGACATTGGGCAATCAGCCCCAGCATTTT
NA TRBJ2-5 TRBD2 TRBV13 CASSFGSRDYLGRWETQYF TGTGCCAGCAGCTTCGGGTCTCGGGACTACCTCGGGAGGTGGGAGACCCAGTACTTC
few TRBJ2-7 NA TRBV5-1 CASSLGTNYEQYF TGCGCCAGCAGCTTGGGGACAAACTACGAGCAGTACTTC
NA TRBJ1-3 TRBD1 TRBV6-6 CASSSGRGTNTIYF TGTGCCAGCAGTTCCGGCAGGGGGACAAACACCATATATTTT
NA TRBJ2-4 NA TRBV18 CASSPSRLLNIQYF TGTGCCAGCTCACCCTCCCGACTATTGAACATTCAGTACTTC
NA TRBJ2-1 TRBD2 TRBV4-2 CASSQGGGRTTYNEQFF TGTGCCAGCAGCCAAGGGGGGGGACGCACCACCTACAATGAGCAGTTCTTC
NA TRBJ1-1 NA TRBV20-1 CRPTRNTEAFF TGCAGGCCGACAAGAAACACTGAAGCTTTCTTT
once TRBJ2-7 TRBD1 TRBV5-1 CASSPPDRVAHYEQYF TGCGCCAGCAGCCCGCCAGACAGGGTTGCCCACTACGAGCAGTACTTC
NA TRBJ2-1 TRBD2 TRBV28 CASSLLAGSEQFF TGTGCCAGCAGTTTACTAGCGGGGAGTGAGCAGTTCTTC
once TRBJ2-2 TRBD2 TRBV19 CASSTPGGSTGELFF TGTGCCAGTAGCACCCCGGGGGGATCCACCGGGGAGCTGTTTTTT
NA TRBJ1-5 NA TRBV4-1 CASSQDGTNSNQPQHF TGCGCCAGCAGCCAGGACGGGACTAATAGCAATCAGCCCCAGCATTTT
NA TRBJ1-1 NA TRBV28 CASRQPGNTEAFF TGTGCCAGCAGGCAACCAGGGAACACTGAAGCTTTCTTT
NA TRBJ1-4 TRBD1 TRBV2 CATRDSRDEKLFF TGTGCCACCCGGGACAGCCGGGATGAAAAACTGTTTTTT
NA TRBJ1-5 TRBD1 TRBV28 CASSLVGWTGAYSNQPQHF TGTGCCAGCAGTTTAGTCGGCTGGACAGGGGCCTATAGCAATCAGCCCCAGCATTTT
NA TRBJ2-7 TRBD2 TRBV11-2 CASSPGGYEQYF TGTGCCAGCAGCCCCGGGGGGTACGAGCAGTACTTC
NA TRBJ2-2 TRBD2 TRBV6-5 CASSYSGRDTGELFF TGTGCCAGCAGTTACTCGGGGAGGGACACCGGGGAGCTGTTTTTT
NA TRBJ1-2 NA TRBV9 CASSYHGTGDGYTF TGTGCCAGCAGCTACCATGGGACGGGGGATGGCTACACCTTC
NA TRBJ2-5 NA TRBV25-1 CASSEFGGETQYF TGTGCCAGCAGTGAATTTGGAGGAGAGACCCAGTACTTC
NA TRBJ2-7 NA TRBV30 CAWSVRGDHSYEQYF TGTGCCTGGAGTGTACGCGGGGACCACTCCTACGAGCAGTACTTC
NA TRBJ2-3 NA TRBV9 CASSVVVGGGTDTQYF TGTGCCAGCAGCGTAGTTGTAGGGGGGGGCACAGATACGCAGTATTTT
once TRBJ2-1 NA TRBV6-6 CASSSRGTYNEQFF TGTGCCAGCAGTTCCCGGGGTACCTACAATGAGCAGTTCTTC
NA TRBJ2-1 TRBD2 TRBV30 CAWQSATSGGYNEQFF TGTGCCTGGCAGTCCGCGACTAGCGGGGGTTACAATGAGCAGTTCTTC
once TRBJ2-7 TRBD2 TRBV28 CASSPHGTRGYEQYF TGTGCCAGCAGTCCCCACGGGACTAGAGGCTACGAGCAGTACTTC
NA TRBJ2-3 NA TRBV7-9 CASSLTRGEDTQYF TGTGCCAGCAGCCTCACCAGGGGTGAAGATACGCAGTATTTT
NA TRBJ1-2 TRBD1 TRBV6-5 CASSQGTGGYTF TGTGCCAGCAGCCAAGGGACAGGGGGTTACACCTTC
NA TRBJ2-2 TRBD2 TRBV2 CASTPLAGANTGELFF TGTGCCAGCACTCCACTAGCGGGGGCGAACACCGGGGAGCTGTTTTTT
NA TRBJ2-2 TRBD1 TRBV4-3 CASSQGVQGASGELFF TGCGCCAGCAGCCAAGGTGTTCAGGGGGCGTCCGGGGAGCTGTTTTTT
NA TRBJ1-1 NA TRBV5-4 CASSLSELSNTEAFF TGTGCCAGCAGCTTGTCGGAGTTATCGAACACTGAAGCTTTCTTT
NA TRBJ2-1 TRBD2 TRBV7-3 CASSFTGAGNEQFF TGTGCCAGCAGCTTCACGGGAGCGGGGAATGAGCAGTTCTTC
NA TRBJ1-2 NA TRBV30 CAWREVYYGYTF TGTGCCTGGCGGGAGGTCTACTATGGCTACACCTTC